This TCR beta chain was observed in a study of cytomegalovirus exposure and HLA in healthy donors. General observations from the study: That first-cohort TCR clusters tended to co-occur in the 90 to 150 validation repertoires was found in a later analysis. The listing of 150 or so TCR beta chains classed them as cytomegalovirus-associated.

V was clipped by 4 bases and J by 0 bases, with 10 bases between them. This CDR3 comprises 14 residues. Per germline, CDR1 SGHRS and CDR2 YFSETQ. Repertoires were generated with immunoSEQ multiplex PCR, while TCRdb's copy carries only in-frame clones and drops some. The table has roughly 130,000 clones, 89% seen once. About this clone itself: Its specificity is unknown.

This receptor was taken from a woman between 18 and 29 years old in good health and CMV-seropositive. Sequencing was done on a sample of PBMCs. The chain couples TRBV5-1 to TRBJ1-2; D is possibly TRBD1 (5 bases). This CDR3 is CASSPRQTNYGYTF. CDR3 bases: TGCGCCAGCAGCCCCCGACAGACTAACTATGGCTACACCTTC.